Following are 2 T cell receptor beta chains from one sample sequenced in a study of Graves' ophthalmopathy and Graves' hyperthyroidism. RNA served as the template for amplifying TCR beta CDR3 regions. HTBI-primed first-round RT-PCR preceded second-round multiplex PCR. TCRdb called the multiplex PCR reads again in MiXCR, with one record for every CDR3 protein. The table has more than 550,000 distinct CDR3 sequences, roughly two fifths seen once. The source material was peripheral blood. The receptors were gathered from an adult man with Graves' ophthalmopathy.

The sample holds many counts of this clonotype. The rearrangement joins TRBV6-1 to TRBJ2-5; tentatively, D is TRBD2 (6 bases). The V end lost 10 bases, the J end lost 5 bases, and 20 bases lay between the germline ends. This CDR3 is built from 14 residues. In germline, CDR1 is MNHNS, CDR2 SASEGT. The CDR3 protein is CAIVTRLAVETQYF. Here the CDR3 DNA reads TGTGCCATCGTGACTAGACTCGCCGTGGAGACCCAGTACTTC.

This clonotype has at least ten counts. The chain is built from TRBV11-3 and TRBJ1-5; D remains ambiguous. V shed 9 bases and J shed 1 base, with 16 bases lying between them. The CDR3 totals 15 residues. Germline V gene lookup returns CDR1 SGHNT and CDR2 YENEEA. The DNA of the CDR3 is TGTGCCAGACCTAACGCCGGACGGAGCAATCAGCCCCAGCATTTT. This codes for CARPNAGRSNQPQHF.